This TCR beta chain was documented in a study of T-cell reconstitution after alpha-beta-depleted transplantation in children (dated by TCRdb to 2015 to 2016). With regard to the full study: The study quantitatively tracked T-cell immune reconstitution after TCRalphabeta/CD19-depleted allogeneic hematopoietic cell transplantation in children using TCR repertoire profiling. Broader findings and caveats from the paper: Over subsequent months, a decline in hyperexpanded clone frequencies was noted, and after one year, T-cell counts and TCRbeta diversity were mostly ascribed to newly produced T cells. The high TCRbeta diversity at day 60 in some patients was ascribed to recipient T cells and intrathymic progenitors that had survived conditioning. About two months after transplant, the apparently early recovery of alphabetaT-cell counts reportedly depended on just several hundred clones that had expanded rapidly and came from non-depleted graft cells.

Based on the germline V gene, the CDR1 and CDR2 sequences are MGHRA and YSYEKL. Inclusive of the bounding cysteine and phenylalanine, the CDR3 is 15 residues long. Just the 45-base CDR3 DNA is kept, in frame starting at base 1. Germline trimming amounts to 5 bases on V and 2 bases on J, with 9 as the count of junction bases outside the gene matches. This specimen's treatment or condition label, per the study, means: allogeneic hematopoietic cell transplantation with graft depleted of TCRalphabeta T cells and CD19 B cells. TCRalphabeta/CD19-depleted allogeneic hematopoietic cell grafts were given to the transplant recipients, all of whom were children. The library relied on PCR. Sequencing instrument: Illumina HiSeq 2500. Molecular barcoding was employed in the preparation of TCR libraries, with unique molecular identifiers being used to normalize TCRbeta repertoire quantification. TCRdb trimmed public reads at Q25 via fastp, called clones via MiXCR and kept in-frame beta chains. Every entry covers one CDR3 protein and lists the most common genes and DNA from its rows. The sample table holds some 260,000 distinct CDR3 sequences, of which 20% to 30% were seen once. The top ten clones comprise about 5% of the sample.

This clonotype was counted once. Its antigen is still unknown. No much larger clone is present one base from it, and per-base qualities are unavailable. The sequence came from a female patient between 2 and 15 years old who had a stem cell transplant for congenital amegakaryocytic thrombocytopenia, so the T cells may come from the graft donor. The chain couples TRBV4-1 to TRBJ2-7; TRBD1 fits 7 bases in the junction. Material: PBMCs, mostly from graft donor cells, obtained 360 days after TCRalphabeta/CD19-depleted stem cell transplant. The sequenced DNA: TGCGCCAGCAGCAAAACAGCCGGGACAGCCTACGAGCAGTACTTC. This yields the protein CASSKTAGTAYEQYF.